The sequence of this T cell receptor beta chain was determined in a study of T-cell reconstitution after alpha-beta-depleted transplantation in children. Construction of the TCRbeta library involved unique molecular identifiers. TCRdb re-analysed the PCR reads in MiXCR, keeping a single row per CDR3 protein. The data contain around 340,000 distinct CDR3 sequences, about an eighth of them singletons. In regard to this clonotype: Its ends do not fully match the called genes, so a read error is possible.

The CDR3 is 15 residues long. CDR1 and CDR2 from the germline V gene are SNHLY and FYNNEI. This sequence joins TRBV2 and TRBJ2-2; D is perhaps TRBD1 (7 bases). Sequences were derived from PBMCs, sampled from the stem cell graft. The sequence came from a human donor who donated a stem cell graft to a child with Fanconi anemia. CDR3 sequence reads: CASSGVRGASGELSF. The DNA of the CDR3 is TGTGCCAGCAGTGGGGTCAGGGGGGCCTCCGGGGAGCTGTCTTTT.